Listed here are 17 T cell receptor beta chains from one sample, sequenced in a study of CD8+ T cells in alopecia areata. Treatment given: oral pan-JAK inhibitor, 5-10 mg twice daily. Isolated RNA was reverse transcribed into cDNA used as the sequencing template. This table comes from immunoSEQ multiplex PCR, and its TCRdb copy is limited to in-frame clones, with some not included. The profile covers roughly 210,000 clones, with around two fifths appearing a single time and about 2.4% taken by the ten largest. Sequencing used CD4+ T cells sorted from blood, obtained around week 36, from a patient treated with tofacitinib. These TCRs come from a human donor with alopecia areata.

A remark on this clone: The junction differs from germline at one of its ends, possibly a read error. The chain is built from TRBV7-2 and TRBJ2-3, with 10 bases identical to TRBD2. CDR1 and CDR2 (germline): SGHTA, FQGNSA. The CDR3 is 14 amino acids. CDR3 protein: CASSLAGVSDTQYF. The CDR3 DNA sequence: TGTGCCAGCAGCCTAGCGGGAGTATCGGATACGCAGTATTTT.

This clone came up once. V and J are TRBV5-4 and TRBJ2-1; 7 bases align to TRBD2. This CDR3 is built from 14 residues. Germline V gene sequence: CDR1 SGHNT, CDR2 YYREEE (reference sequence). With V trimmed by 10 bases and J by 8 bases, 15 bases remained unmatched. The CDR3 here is CAYMRELVNDEQFF. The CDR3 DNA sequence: TGTGCCTATATGCGGGAGCTAGTTAACGATGAGCAGTTCTTC.

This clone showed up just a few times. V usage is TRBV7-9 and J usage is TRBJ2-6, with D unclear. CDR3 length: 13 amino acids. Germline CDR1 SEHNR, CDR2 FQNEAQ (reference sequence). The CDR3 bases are TGTGGTGACTCGTTGGCCGGGGCCAACGTCCTGACTTTC. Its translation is CGDSLAGANVLTF. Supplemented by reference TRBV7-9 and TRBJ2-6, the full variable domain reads DTGVSQNPRHKITKRGQNVTFRCDPISEHNRLYWYRQTLGQGPEFLTYFQNEAQLEKSRLLSDRFSAERPKGSFSTLEIQRTEQGDSAMYLCGDSLAGANVLTFGAGSRLTVL.

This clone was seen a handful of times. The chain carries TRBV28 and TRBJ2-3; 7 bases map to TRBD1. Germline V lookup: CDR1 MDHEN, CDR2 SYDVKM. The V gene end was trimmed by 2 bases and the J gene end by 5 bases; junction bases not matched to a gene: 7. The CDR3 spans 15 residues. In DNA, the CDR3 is TGTGCCAGCAGTTTAGGGGACAGACCAGGAGATACGCAGTATTTT. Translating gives CASSLGDRPGDTQYF.

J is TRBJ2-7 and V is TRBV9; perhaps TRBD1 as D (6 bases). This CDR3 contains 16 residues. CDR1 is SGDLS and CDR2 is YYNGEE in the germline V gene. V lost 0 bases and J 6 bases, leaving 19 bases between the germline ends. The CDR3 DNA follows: TGTGCCAGCAGCGTAGGTCATGGCAGGGGTAGACCCGAGCAGTACTTC. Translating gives CASSVGHGRGRPEQYF.

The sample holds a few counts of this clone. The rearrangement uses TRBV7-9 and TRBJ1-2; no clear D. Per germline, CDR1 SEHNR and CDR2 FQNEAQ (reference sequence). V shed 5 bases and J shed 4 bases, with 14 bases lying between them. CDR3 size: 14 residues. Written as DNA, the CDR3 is TGTGCCAGCAGCCCAGACGTGTCGGGCTATGGCTACACCTTC. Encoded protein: CASSPDVSGYGYTF.

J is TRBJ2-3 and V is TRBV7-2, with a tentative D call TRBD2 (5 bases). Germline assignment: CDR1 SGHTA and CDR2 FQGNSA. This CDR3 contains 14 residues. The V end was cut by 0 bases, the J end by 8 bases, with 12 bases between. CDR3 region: CASSLATGKGTQYF. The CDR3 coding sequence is TGTGCCAGCAGCTTAGCGACGGGAAAGGGTACGCAGTATTTT.

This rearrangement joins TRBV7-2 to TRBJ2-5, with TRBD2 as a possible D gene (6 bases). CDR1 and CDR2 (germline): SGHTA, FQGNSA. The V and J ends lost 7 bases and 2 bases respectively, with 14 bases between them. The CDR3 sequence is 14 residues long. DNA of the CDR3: TGTGCCAGCACGCGGGGATTAACACAAGAGACCCAGTACTTC. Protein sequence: CASTRGLTQETQYF.

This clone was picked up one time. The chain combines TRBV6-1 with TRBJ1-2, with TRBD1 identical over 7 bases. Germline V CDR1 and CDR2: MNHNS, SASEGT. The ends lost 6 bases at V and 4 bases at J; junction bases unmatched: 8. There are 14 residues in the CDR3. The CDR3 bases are TGTGCCAGCAGCCGGGACAGAGACCTCTATGGCTACACCTTC. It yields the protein CASSRDRDLYGYTF.

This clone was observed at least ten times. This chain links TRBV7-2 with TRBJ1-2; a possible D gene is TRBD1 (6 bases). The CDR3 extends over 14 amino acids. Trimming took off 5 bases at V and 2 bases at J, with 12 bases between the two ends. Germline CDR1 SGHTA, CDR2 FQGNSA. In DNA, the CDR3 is TGTGCCAGCAGCCCCCAGGGGCGGAACTATGGCTACACCTTC. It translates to CASSPQGRNYGYTF.

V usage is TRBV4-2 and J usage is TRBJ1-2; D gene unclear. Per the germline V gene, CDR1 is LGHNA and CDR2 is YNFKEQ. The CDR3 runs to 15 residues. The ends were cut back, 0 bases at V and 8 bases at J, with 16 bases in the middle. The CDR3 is CASSQDPTNYQGYTF. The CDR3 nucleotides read TGTGCCAGCAGCCAAGATCCGACTAACTACCAAGGCTACACCTTC.

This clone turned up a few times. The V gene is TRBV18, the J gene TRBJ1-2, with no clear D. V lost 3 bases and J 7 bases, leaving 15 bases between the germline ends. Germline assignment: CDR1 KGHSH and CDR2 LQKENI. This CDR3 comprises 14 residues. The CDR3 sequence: CASSPNTNAPGYTF. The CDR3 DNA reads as TGTGCCAGCTCACCCAATACTAACGCTCCTGGCTACACCTTC. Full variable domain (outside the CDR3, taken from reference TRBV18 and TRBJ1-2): NAGVMQNPRHLVRRRGQEARLRCSPMKGHSHVYWYRQLPEEGLKFMVYLQKENIIDESGMPKERFSAEFPKEGPSILRIQQVVRGDSAAYFCASSPNTNAPGYTFGSGTRLTVV.

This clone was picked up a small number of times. The CDR3 nucleotides read TGCGCCAGCAGCCAAGATGCACTAGCGGGACAAGAGACCCAGTACTTC. Its protein product is CASSQDALAGQETQYF. The J gene is TRBJ2-5, the V gene TRBV4-1; the match to TRBD2 covers 10 bases. After removal of 0 bases from V and 2 bases from J, the junction contained 3 bases not matched to a gene. Per the germline V gene, CDR1 is MGHRA and CDR2 is YSYEKL. The CDR3 is made up of 16 amino acids.

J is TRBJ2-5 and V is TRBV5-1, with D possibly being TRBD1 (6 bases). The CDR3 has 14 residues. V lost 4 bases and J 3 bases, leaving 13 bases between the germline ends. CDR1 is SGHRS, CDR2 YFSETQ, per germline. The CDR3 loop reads CASSPGHGEETQYF. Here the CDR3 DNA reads TGCGCCAGCAGCCCGGGACACGGCGAAGAGACCCAGTACTTC.

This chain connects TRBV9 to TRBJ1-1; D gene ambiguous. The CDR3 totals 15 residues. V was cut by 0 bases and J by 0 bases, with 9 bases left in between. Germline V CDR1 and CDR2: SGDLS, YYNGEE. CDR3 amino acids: CASSVEPQLNTEAFF. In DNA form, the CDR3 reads TGTGCCAGCAGCGTAGAACCGCAGCTGAACACTGAAGCTTTCTTT. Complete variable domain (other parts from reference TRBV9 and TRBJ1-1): DSGVTQTPKHLITATGQRVTLRCSPRSGDLSVYWYQQSLDQGLQFLIQYYNGEERAKGNILERFSAQQFPDLHSELNLSSLELGDSALYFCASSVEPQLNTEAFFGQGTRLTVV.

The CDR3 DNA reads as TGTGCCAGCAGCCAAACCCAAGAGACCCAGTACTTC. Encoded protein: CASSQTQETQYF. The chain recombines TRBV4-2 with TRBJ2-5; D call uncertain. The CDR3 is 12 amino acids. Germline CDR1 and CDR2: LGHNA and YNFKEQ. Trimming removed 2 bases from V and 1 base from J, with 2 bases in between.

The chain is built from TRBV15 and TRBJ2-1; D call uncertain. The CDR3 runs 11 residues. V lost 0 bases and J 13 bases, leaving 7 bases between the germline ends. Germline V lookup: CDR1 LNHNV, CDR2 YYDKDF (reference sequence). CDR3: CATSRDRLQFF. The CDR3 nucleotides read TGTGCCACCAGCAGAGACAGGCTACAGTTCTTC.